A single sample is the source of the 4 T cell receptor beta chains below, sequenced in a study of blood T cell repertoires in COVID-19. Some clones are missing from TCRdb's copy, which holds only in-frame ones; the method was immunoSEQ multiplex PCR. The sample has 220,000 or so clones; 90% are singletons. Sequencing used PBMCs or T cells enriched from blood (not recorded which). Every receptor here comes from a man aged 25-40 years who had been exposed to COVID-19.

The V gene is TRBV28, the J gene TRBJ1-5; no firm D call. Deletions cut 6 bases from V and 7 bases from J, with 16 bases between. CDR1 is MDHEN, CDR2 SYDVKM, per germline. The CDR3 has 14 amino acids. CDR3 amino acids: CASRHAGEGQPQHF. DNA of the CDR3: TGTGCCAGCAGGCATGCCGGGGAGGGACAGCCCCAGCATTTT. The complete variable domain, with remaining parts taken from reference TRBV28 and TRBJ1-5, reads DVKVTQSSRYLVKRTGEKVFLECVQDMDHENMFWYRQDPGLGLRLIYFSYDVKMKEKGDIPEGYSVSREKKERFSLILESASTNQTSMYLCASRHAGEGQPQHFGDGTRLSIL.

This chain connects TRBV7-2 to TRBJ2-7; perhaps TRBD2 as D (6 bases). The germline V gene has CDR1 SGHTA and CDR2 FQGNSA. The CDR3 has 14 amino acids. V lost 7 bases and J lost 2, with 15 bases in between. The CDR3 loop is CASTKEAGTYEQYF. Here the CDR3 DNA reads TGTGCCAGCACCAAGGAGGCGGGGACCTACGAGCAGTACTTC.

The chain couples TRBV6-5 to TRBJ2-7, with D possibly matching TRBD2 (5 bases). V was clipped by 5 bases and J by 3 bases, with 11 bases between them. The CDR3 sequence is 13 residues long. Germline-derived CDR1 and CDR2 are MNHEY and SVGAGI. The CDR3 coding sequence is TGTGCCAGCAGTCTAGCTCACGGCTACGAGCAGTACTTC. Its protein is CASSLAHGYEQYF.

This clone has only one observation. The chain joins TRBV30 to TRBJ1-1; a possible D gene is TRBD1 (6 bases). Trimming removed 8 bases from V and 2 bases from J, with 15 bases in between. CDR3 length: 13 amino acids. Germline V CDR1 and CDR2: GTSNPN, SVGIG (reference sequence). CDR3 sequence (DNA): TGTGCCAGTACCCAGGGGTTTAACACTGAAGCTTTCTTT. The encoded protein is CASTQGFNTEAFF.